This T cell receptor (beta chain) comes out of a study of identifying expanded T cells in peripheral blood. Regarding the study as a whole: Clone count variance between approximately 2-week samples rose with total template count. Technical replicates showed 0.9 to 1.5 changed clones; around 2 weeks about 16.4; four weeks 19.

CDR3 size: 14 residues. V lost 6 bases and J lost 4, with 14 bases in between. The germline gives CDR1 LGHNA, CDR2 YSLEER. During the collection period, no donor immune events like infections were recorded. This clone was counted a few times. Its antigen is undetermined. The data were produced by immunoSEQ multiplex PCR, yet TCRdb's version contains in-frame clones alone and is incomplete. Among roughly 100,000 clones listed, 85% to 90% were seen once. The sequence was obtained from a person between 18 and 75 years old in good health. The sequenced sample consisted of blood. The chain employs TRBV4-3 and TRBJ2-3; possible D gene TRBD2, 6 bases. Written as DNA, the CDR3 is TGCGCCAGCAGGGCGGGAAGGGATGCAGATACGCAGTATTTT. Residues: CASRAGRDADTQYF.